These 26 T cell receptor beta chains were all obtained from the same sample, sequenced in a study of CD8 T cells in Susac syndrome. RNA, at roughly 0.45 to 1 ug, was reverse transcribed with random hexamers. Each CDR3 protein gets one entry after TCRdb re-called the immunoSEQ multiplex PCR reads with MiXCR. The sample carries roughly 110,000 distinct CDR3 sequences, approximately 93% recorded once. The specimen sequenced was CD8+ T cells from PBMCs. The receptor set was obtained from a human donor with Susac syndrome.

The chain employs TRBV12-3 or TRBV12-4 and TRBJ2-5; TRBD2 matches 9 bases. Germline trimming cut 4 bases from V and 4 bases from J; bases unmatched to any gene: 16. The CDR3 is made up of 18 amino acids. CDR3 nucleotides: TGTGCCAGCAGTTCCTTAACCGGGACTAGCAATTTACGAGAGACCCAGTACTTC. It yields the protein CASSSLTGTSNLRETQYF.

The CDR3 DNA sequence: TGTGCCAGCAGTTATGGGACGAACAATGAGCAGTTCTTC. It codes for CASSYGTNNEQFF. The V call is TRBV6-2 or TRBV6-3, the J call TRBJ2-1, with D perhaps TRBD1 or TRBD2 (5 bases each). Germline CDR1 reads MNHEY; CDR2 reads SVGEGT. The CDR3 has 13 residues. Deletions cut 3 bases from V and 5 bases from J, with 8 bases between.

The chain uses TRBV6-1 and TRBJ2-1, with 10 bases matching TRBD2. The J segment lost 4 bases and the V segment lost 4 bases, leaving 4 bases of the junction unmatched. From germline, CDR1 is MNHNS and CDR2 SASEGT. The CDR3 extends over 15 amino acids. CDR3 coding DNA: TGTGCCAGCAGTGTAGCGGGGGGCCTGTACAATGAGCAGTTCTTC. Translation gives CASSVAGGLYNEQFF.

The chain recombines TRBV7-9 with TRBJ2-1; TRBD1 or TRBD2 may be the D gene (7 bases each). The CDR3 loop spans 15 amino acids. Trimming took off 5 bases at V and 6 bases at J, with 17 bases between the two ends. CDR1 and CDR2 from the germline V gene are SEHNR and FQNEAQ (reference sequence). The CDR3 DNA is TGTGCCAGCAGCGCACAGGGGACTAACCGCAATGAGCAGTTCTTC. The encoded protein is CASSAQGTNRNEQFF.

Turning to this clonotype: This CDR3 is missing its conserved last phenylalanine or tryptophan, likely due to a read error. No DNA is shown, since the ends of the CDR3 on it are uncertain; the CDR3 is the one TCRdb lists. V is TRBV27 and J is TRBJ1-1. Termini included, the CDR3 measures 9 amino acids. CDR1 is MNHEY, CDR2 SMNVEV, per germline (reference sequence). The CDR3 protein is CASSLTRTV.

This chain links TRBV7-9 with TRBJ2-5, with a weak D call TRBD1 (6 bases). Germline-derived CDR1 and CDR2 are SEHNR and FQNEAQ (reference sequence). V lost 2 bases, J lost 5 bases, and 18 bases lay in between. The CDR3 is 16 amino acids. The CDR3 sequence is CASSLTDSPSRETQYF. The CDR3, as DNA: TGTGCCAGCAGCTTAACGGACAGCCCCTCCCGGGAGACCCAGTACTTC.

This chain connects TRBV13 to TRBJ1-4; 7 bases match TRBD1. The CDR3 sequence is 14 residues long. Germline V gives CDR1 PRHDT, CDR2 FYEKMQ (reference sequence). J lost 4 bases, V lost 4 bases, and 3 bases had no gene match. The CDR3 is CASSSQGRNEKLFF. In DNA, the CDR3 is TGTGCCAGCAGCTCACAGGGGCGTAATGAAAAACTGTTTTTT.

This clonotype was recorded only once. The chain links TRBV7-8 to TRBJ1-1; possible D gene TRBD1, 6 bases. The V end was cut by 1 base, the J end by 6 bases, with 15 bases between. CDR1 is SGHVS and CDR2 is FQNEAQ in the germline V gene. The CDR3 has 15 residues. The DNA for the CDR3 is TGTGCCAGCAGCTTAGTAGGGGGGCAGGCCCCTGAAGCTTTCTTT. This gives the protein CASSLVGGQAPEAFF.

The chain is built from TRBV29-1 and TRBJ2-3, with D perhaps matching TRBD2 (7 bases). Trimming removed 6 bases from V and 4 bases from J, with 14 bases in between. The CDR3 is made up of 13 amino acids. CDR1 is SQVTM, CDR2 ANQGSEA, per germline. The CDR3 region has the DNA TGCAGCGTGAGTGGGGGGGCCCCAGATACGCAGTATTTT. It specifies CSVSGGAPDTQYF.

V gene TRBV27 combines with J gene TRBJ1-4; D is unclear. Germline CDR1 is MNHEY and CDR2 is SMNVEV (reference sequence). The ends were cut back, 6 bases at V and 4 bases at J, with 12 bases in the middle. The CDR3 consists of 14 residues. The CDR3 nucleotides read TGTGCCAGCAGCGCTAACCGCCTTAATGAAAAACTGTTTTTT. Translation gives CASSANRLNEKLFF. The complete variable domain, with remaining parts taken from reference TRBV27 and TRBJ1-4, reads EAQVTQNPRYLITVTGKKLTVTCSQNMNHEYMSWYRQDPGLGLRQIYYSMNVEVTDKGDVPEGYKVSRKEKRNFPLILESPSPNQTSLYFCASSANRLNEKLFFGSGTQLSVL.

CDR3 DNA: TGCAGCGCAACCAGCGGGCTTTTCTCCTACGAGCAGTACTTC. Encoded protein: CSATSGLFSYEQYF. The chain carries TRBV29-1 and TRBJ2-7; D is possibly TRBD2 (6 bases). This CDR3 has 14 residues. Per germline, CDR1 SQVTM and CDR2 ANQGSEA. The V end lost 7 bases, the J end lost 0 bases, and 16 bases lay between the germline ends.

The CDR3 sequence is CASTRDRGRTGELFF. DNA for the CDR3: TGCGCCAGCACCCGGGACAGGGGGCGAACCGGGGAGCTGTTTTTT. J is TRBJ2-2 and V is TRBV4-1, with 12 bases matching TRBD1. Germline values: CDR1 MGHRA, CDR2 YSYEKL. CDR3 length: 15 residues. V lost 7 bases and J lost 5; bases outside the gene matches: 5.

This clonotype was detected only once. The chain links TRBV13 to TRBJ1-2, with 8 positions matching TRBD1. CDR1 is PRHDT, CDR2 FYEKMQ, per germline (reference sequence). Unmatched junction bases numbered 10, after V lost 5 bases and J lost 5 bases. The length of the CDR3 is 15 residues. The CDR3 reads CASSIVQGVGYGYTF. CDR3 coding DNA: TGTGCCAGCAGCATCGTACAGGGGGTTGGATATGGCTACACCTTC. Complete variable domain (other parts from reference TRBV13 and TRBJ1-2): AAGVIQSPRHLIKEKRETATLKCYPIPRHDTVYWYQQGPGQDPQFLISFYEKMQSDKGSIPDRFSAQQFSDYHSELNMSSLELGDSALYFCASSIVQGVGYGYTFGSGTRLTVV.

The chain employs TRBV7-3 and TRBJ2-1; a weak D match, TRBD1 (5 bases). The V and J ends lost 3 bases and 13 bases respectively, with 19 bases between them. The CDR3 consists of 14 residues. Germline lookup yields CDR1 SGHTA and CDR2 FQGTGA. The CDR3 DNA reads as TGTGCCAGCAGCTTTGGGGTTCTGGACAAAGTACAGTTCTTC. It is translated as CASSFGVLDKVQFF.

This chain joins TRBV4-1 and TRBJ2-3; no reliable D call. Germline V gene lookup returns CDR1 MGHRA and CDR2 YSYEKL. Trimming removed 0 bases from V and 10 bases from J, with 14 bases in between. The CDR3 has 14 residues. CDR3 amino acids: CASSQEYRPDAQYF. The CDR3 nucleotides read TGCGCCAGCAGCCAAGAATACAGACCTGACGCGCAGTATTTT.

Here the CDR3 DNA reads TGTGCCAGTAGTACCTGGACAGGCCTCCAAGAGACCCAGTACTTC. Protein product: CASSTWTGLQETQYF. This chain links TRBV19 with TRBJ2-5; TRBD1 matches 7 bases. From germline, CDR1 is LNHDA and CDR2 SQIVND (reference sequence). This CDR3 comprises 15 residues. V was clipped by 4 bases and J by 1 base; unmatched bases: 6.

The V call is TRBV20-1, the J call TRBJ2-1, with a weak D call TRBD1 (6 bases). The germline V gene has CDR1 DFQATT and CDR2 SNEGSKA (reference sequence). The CDR3 runs 15 residues. Trimming pared 0 bases from V and 9 bases from J, leaving 18 bases between. CDR3 sequence (DNA): TGCAGTGCTAGAGATTGGTTTGGTGGGGGCAGTGAGCAGTTCTTC. It translates to CSARDWFGGGSEQFF.

This chain links TRBV7-6 with TRBJ2-5; either TRBD1 or TRBD2 may supply D (5 bases each). CDR1 is SGHVS and CDR2 is FNYEAQ in the germline V gene. The CDR3 totals 15 residues. The germline V and J ends were trimmed by 7 bases and 7 bases, with 22 bases remaining between them. The CDR3 reads CASTSRDGGPGTQYF. CDR3 DNA sequence: TGTGCCAGCACATCCCGGGACGGCGGGCCCGGGACCCAGTACTTC.

The V and J genes are TRBV7-9 and TRBJ1-1, with D possibly TRBD1 on 6 matching bases. There are 15 residues in the CDR3. The V gene lost 0 bases and the J gene lost 6 bases, with 14 bases spanning the gap. CDR1 and CDR2 from the germline V gene are SEHNR and FQNEAQ (reference sequence). CDR3 sequence (DNA): TGTGCCAGCAGCTTAGCTCTGGGGGCAGAGGCTGAAGCTTTCTTT. It translates to CASSLALGAEAEAFF.

This chain connects TRBV9 to TRBJ2-1; 10 nucleotides agree with TRBD2. The trim removed 5 bases at V and 6 bases at J, leaving 5 bases unmatched. The CDR3 spans 14 residues. Germline V gene lookup returns CDR1 SGDLS and CDR2 YYNGEE. The CDR3 is CASSLSGGGNEQFF. CDR3 nucleotide sequence: TGTGCCAGCAGTCTGAGCGGGGGGGGCAATGAGCAGTTCTTC.

The genes are TRBV9 and TRBJ2-7, with a tentative D call TRBD1 (7 bases). CDR1 is SGDLS, CDR2 YYNGEE, per germline. CDR3 length: 14 amino acids. Trimming removed 2 bases at V and 3 bases at J, with 12 bases between. CDR3 DNA sequence: TGTGCCAGCAGCGTTGACAGGGAGGACTACGAGCAGTACTTC. Its translation: CASSVDREDYEQYF.

This chain uses TRBV9 with TRBJ2-3; D gene unclear. V shed 2 bases and J shed 1 base, with 11 bases lying between them. Germline V gene data show CDR1 as SGDLS and CDR2 as YYNGEE. The CDR3 length is 15 residues. The CDR3 spells CASSVYGRGTDTQYF. Here the CDR3 DNA reads TGTGCCAGCAGCGTTTACGGCCGGGGCACAGATACGCAGTATTTT.

The V call is TRBV10-3, the J call TRBJ1-2, with D perhaps TRBD1 (6 bases). V lost 7 bases and J 3 bases, leaving 15 bases between the germline ends. The CDR3 runs 14 residues. CDR1 and CDR2 from the germline V gene are ENHRY and SYGVKD. CDR3 amino acids: CAIMGGGSDYGYTF. The CDR3 DNA follows: TGTGCCATCATGGGGGGGGGCTCCGACTATGGCTACACCTTC.

The chain has TRBV5-1 and TRBJ1-1; D possibly corresponds to TRBD1 (5 bases). V was pared by 2 bases and J by 3 bases, with 14 bases between. The germline CDR1 and CDR2 sequences are SGHRS and YFSETQ. This CDR3 has 15 amino acids. This CDR3 is CASSFRQIADTEAFF. Here the CDR3 DNA reads TGCGCCAGCAGCTTCCGACAGATTGCGGACACTGAAGCTTTCTTT.

Here the CDR3 DNA reads TGTGCCAGCAGCCCTGCCACAGATACGCAGTATTTT. Protein: CASSPATDTQYF. The chain couples TRBV7-8 to TRBJ2-3; no clear D gene. The CDR3 consists of 12 residues. V shed 5 bases and J shed 2 bases, with 5 bases lying between them. The V gene's germline CDR1 is SGHVS and CDR2 FQNEAQ.

V and J are TRBV12-3 or TRBV12-4 and TRBJ1-3; tentatively, D is TRBD1 (5 bases). With 8 bases removed from V and 4 bases from J, the gap between germline ends came to 12 bases. The CDR3 has 13 residues. Written as DNA, the CDR3 is TGTGCCAGCGGCACCGGGACGGGAAACACCATATATTTT. Translating it yields CASGTGTGNTIYF.